The 4 T cell receptor beta chains below all came from one sample that was sequenced in a study of cytomegalovirus exposure and HLA in healthy donors. Sequencing was performed with immunoSEQ multiplex PCR; in TCRdb, only in-frame clones are kept and a portion is missing. The sample has roughly 350,000 clones, about nine tenths seen once. Source material: PBMCs. All receptors derive from a young woman in good health and CMV-seronegative.

This chain links TRBV6-5 with TRBJ2-7, with a possible D match to TRBD2 (6 bases). V lost 0 bases and J lost 4, with 13 bases in between. The CDR3 sequence is 15 residues long. CDR1 is MNHEY and CDR2 is SVGAGI in the germline V gene. This chain's CDR3 is CASSYSSQGGYEQYF. CDR3 in DNA: TGTGCCAGCAGTTACTCGTCCCAGGGAGGATACGAGCAGTACTTC.

This chain joins TRBV7-2 and TRBJ2-7; 9 nucleotides line up with TRBD2. The V gene's germline CDR1 is SGHTA and CDR2 FQGNSA. J lost 6 bases, V lost 3 bases, and 12 bases had no gene match. CDR3 length equals 16 residues. CDR3 coding DNA: TGTGCCAGCAGCTTGGGACTAGCCCTCTCCCCTATCGAGCAGTACTTC. This gives the protein CASSLGLALSPIEQYF.

The chain is built from TRBV15 and TRBJ1-2; the match to TRBD1 covers 7 bases. V shed 3 bases and J 7 bases; nucleotides not matched to a gene: 11. Per germline, CDR1 LNHNV and CDR2 YYDKDF (reference sequence). This CDR3 spans 15 amino acids. CDR3 residues: CATSSPSQGGFGYTF. CDR3 DNA: TGTGCCACCAGCAGTCCATCTCAGGGGGGATTTGGCTACACCTTC.

CDR3 nucleotides: TGTGCCAGCTTCCCCCTTGGACAGGGGGCGAAAGGGGAGCAGTACTTC. Translating it yields CASFPLGQGAKGEQYF. The chain joins TRBV5-4 to TRBJ2-7, with 11 bases matching TRBD1. Unmatched junction bases numbered 16, after V lost 7 bases and J lost 7 bases. The CDR3 has 16 amino acids. CDR1 SGHNT and CDR2 YYREEE come from the germline V gene (reference sequence).